One and the same sample provided the 29 T cell receptor beta chains below, sequenced in a study of T cell repertoires in cytomegalovirus infection. Which antigens these TCRs recognize remains unknown. TCRdb used MiXCR to reprocess the reads, holding one entry per CDR3 protein. The data show about 220,000 distinct CDR3 sequences, 35% to 40% seen once. Sequences were derived from CD8+ T cells from cultured PBMCs, sampled from culture after CMV antigen stimulation. These receptors were collected from a human donor in good health (CMV status not recorded). Some clones in this sample may be carry-over from other donors' samples.

This chain connects TRBV27 to TRBJ1-5, with 7 bases fitting TRBD1. Trimming took 3 bases from V and 4 from J; bases not matched to a gene: 6. This CDR3 is built from 15 residues. The V gene's germline CDR1 is MNHEY and CDR2 SMNVEV (reference sequence). The CDR3 DNA is TGTGCCAGCAGTTTGGGACAGTCCCTTAATCAGCCCCAGCATTTT. Residues: CASSLGQSLNQPQHF.

This clonotype was seen ten or more times. This chain uses TRBV12-3 or TRBV12-4 with TRBJ1-6, with D perhaps matching TRBD1 (5 bases). Trimming removed 3 bases at V and 2 bases at J, with 5 bases between. The CDR3 has 14 residues. The CDR3 bases are TGTGCCAGCAGTTTCAGGGCCTATAATTCACCCCTCCACTTT. Its translation: CASSFRAYNSPLHF.

This clonotype showed up just a few times. The rearrangement joins TRBV11-2 to TRBJ1-1; no firm D call. This CDR3 spans 13 amino acids. V lost 5 bases and J lost 5, with 12 bases in between. Per germline, CDR1 SGHAT and CDR2 FQNNGV. Here the CDR3 DNA reads TGTGCCAGCAGCCCGGCTCGAGGGACTGAAGCTTTCTTT. Translation: CASSPARGTEAFF.

This CDR3 reads CASSFGTGGLNEQFF. CDR3 DNA sequence: TGTGCCAGCAGCTTCGGGACAGGGGGCCTCAATGAGCAGTTCTTC. The chain carries TRBV11-2 and TRBJ2-1, with TRBD1 identical over 12 bases. The CDR3 length is 15 residues. V shed 3 bases, J shed 6 bases, and the junction held 3 bases outside the gene matches. Germline V gene lookup returns CDR1 SGHAT and CDR2 FQNNGV.

This clonotype has only a few counts. The rearrangement links TRBV15 to TRBJ2-1; 14 nucleotides line up with TRBD2. CDR1 LNHNV and CDR2 YYDKDF come from the germline V gene (reference sequence). The CDR3 runs 19 residues. V gave up 2 bases and J gave up 1 base; unmatched junction bases: 7. The CDR3 reads CATSRRTSGRIRSYNEQFF. The CDR3 nucleotides read TGTGCCACCAGCAGAAGGACTAGCGGGAGGATAAGGTCCTACAATGAGCAGTTCTTC.

The V call is TRBV19, the J call TRBJ2-7; D possibly corresponds to TRBD2 (6 bases). This CDR3 comprises 17 residues. Trimming took off 5 bases at V and 4 bases at J, with 24 bases between the two ends. Per germline, CDR1 LNHDA and CDR2 SQIVND (reference sequence). CDR3 bases: TGTGCCAGTAGTGTCACCGGGACTGGCGGAGGGTATTACGAGCAGTACTTC. This sequence encodes CASSVTGTGGGYYEQYF.

This clonotype was counted between two and nine times. This chain connects TRBV4-1 to TRBJ1-1, with D perhaps matching TRBD1 (5 bases). The germline gives CDR1 MGHRA, CDR2 YSYEKL. The CDR3 runs to 13 residues. V was pared by 3 bases and J by 5 bases, with 10 bases between. CDR3 sequence reads: CASSQRGRTEAFF. The DNA of the CDR3 is TGCGCCAGCAGCCAGCGGGGGAGGACTGAAGCTTTCTTT.

The sample holds many counts of this clonotype. J is TRBJ1-2 and V is TRBV11-2; 9 bases agree with TRBD1. The junction had 5 bases not matched to a gene; V was cut back by 2 bases and J by 7 bases. Germline V gives CDR1 SGHAT, CDR2 FQNNGV. CDR3 length: 14 amino acids. The CDR3 loop reads CASSLTGGASGYTF. As DNA, the CDR3 is TGTGCCAGCAGCTTAACAGGGGGCGCCTCTGGCTACACCTTC.

Only a few counts were recorded for this clonotype. This sequence joins TRBV7-9 and TRBJ2-2; 7 bases map to TRBD1. The germline CDR1 and CDR2 sequences are SEHNR and FQNEAQ (reference sequence). The CDR3 runs to 15 residues. Trimming removed 0 bases from V and 7 bases from J; junction bases left unmatched: 5. The chain's CDR3 is CASSLATGRDGELFF. In DNA, the CDR3 is TGTGCCAGCAGCTTAGCGACAGGGAGAGACGGGGAGCTGTTTTTT.

The J gene is TRBJ2-1, the V gene TRBV27; perhaps TRBD2 as D (6 bases). Germline lookup yields CDR1 MNHEY and CDR2 SMNVEV (reference sequence). The CDR3 contains 15 residues. V dropped 5 bases and J dropped 3 bases, with 14 bases sitting between them. The CDR3 nucleotides are TGTGCCAGCAGTAACGATCGGGGACTCTACAATGAGCAGTTCTTC. This translates into CASSNDRGLYNEQFF.

The sample holds a few counts of this clonotype. This chain uses TRBV4-2 with TRBJ2-3; tentatively, D is TRBD2 (5 bases). Germline CDR1 reads LGHNA; CDR2 reads YNFKEQ. There are 16 residues in the CDR3. V was cut by 1 base and J by 0 bases, with 11 bases left in between. CDR3 sequence (DNA): TGTGCCAGCAGCCAAGTAGCGAGCGGTAGCACAGATACGCAGTATTTT. Its protein product is CASSQVASGSTDTQYF.

This clonotype was detected a few times. The V gene is TRBV4-1, the J gene TRBJ2-7, with a possible D match to TRBD1 (6 bases). Germline V gene data show CDR1 as MGHRA and CDR2 as YSYEKL. Trimming pared 0 bases from V and 3 bases from J, leaving 15 bases between. This CDR3 spans 16 amino acids. The CDR3 loop is CASSQETGRSYYEQYF. CDR3 in DNA: TGCGCCAGCAGCCAAGAGACAGGCAGATCCTACTACGAGCAGTACTTC.

The chain recombines TRBV5-1 with TRBJ2-3; 9 bases match TRBD2. V lost 1 base to trimming and J lost 4 bases; unmatched junction nucleotides: 7. Germline V gene data show CDR1 as SGHRS and CDR2 as YFSETQ. CDR3 length equals 16 residues. DNA of the CDR3: TGCGCCAGCAGCTTGAAGGCGGGAGGGCCCCCAGATACGCAGTATTTT. Translating gives CASSLKAGGPPDTQYF.

This rearrangement joins TRBV19 to TRBJ2-7; a possible D gene is TRBD2 (5 bases). Germline lookup yields CDR1 LNHDA and CDR2 SQIVND (reference sequence). Trimming pared 9 bases from V and 3 bases from J, leaving 21 bases between. The CDR3 consists of 15 residues. The CDR3 here is CASQGRDTEGYEQYF. In DNA, the CDR3 is TGTGCCAGCCAAGGCCGGGATACTGAGGGCTACGAGCAGTACTTC.

In DNA, the CDR3 is TGTGCCAGCCATTACCTCCGAGGGCCGGAGAGCTCCTACGAGCAGTACTTC. Its protein product is CASHYLRGPESSYEQYF. The chain carries TRBV6-1 and TRBJ2-7; D is perhaps TRBD2 (5 bases). The length of the CDR3 is 17 residues. V lost 8 bases and J 0 bases, leaving 23 bases between the germline ends. In germline, CDR1 is MNHNS, CDR2 SASEGT.

This chain connects TRBV12-3 or TRBV12-4 to TRBJ2-5; 9 positions agree with TRBD1. This CDR3 spans 15 amino acids. Losses at the gene ends were 3 bases for V and 4 bases for J; bases not matched to a gene: 6. The CDR3 protein is CASSLYRGPVETQYF. In DNA, the CDR3 is TGTGCCAGCAGTTTGTACAGGGGGCCGGTAGAGACCCAGTACTTC.

This clonotype appeared a few times. The rearrangement links TRBV7-2 to TRBJ1-2; D not resolved. This CDR3 contains 14 residues. Trimming shortened V by 1 base and J by 2 bases, and 8 bases separated the two germline ends. Germline lookup yields CDR1 SGHTA and CDR2 FQGNSA. This CDR3 reads CASSLVAGNYGYTF. The CDR3 DNA reads as TGTGCCAGCAGCTTAGTCGCAGGCAACTATGGCTACACCTTC.

This clonotype was observed a few times. This chain connects TRBV7-2 to TRBJ1-1; D ambiguous. V lost 0 bases, J lost 7 bases, and 9 bases lay in between. The CDR3 has 13 residues. CDR1 and CDR2 from the germline V gene are SGHTA and FQGNSA. In nucleotides, the CDR3 is TGTGCCAGCAGCTTAGCGGGTGGGGATGAAGCTTTCTTT. The encoded protein is CASSLAGGDEAFF.

The chain combines TRBV28 with TRBJ2-3; 7 nucleotides agree with TRBD2. The CDR3 extends over 17 amino acids. The junction had 19 bases not matched to a gene; V was cut back by 6 bases and J by 7 bases. Per germline, CDR1 MDHEN and CDR2 SYDVKM. CDR3 in amino acids: CASRPNKLAKALHTQYF. The CDR3 DNA is TGTGCCAGCAGACCGAACAAACTAGCGAAGGCCCTACATACGCAGTATTTT. Looking up the rest from reference TRBV28 and TRBJ2-3 gives the full variable domain: DVKVTQSSRYLVKRTGEKVFLECVQDMDHENMFWYRQDPGLGLRLIYFSYDVKMKEKGDIPEGYSVSREKKERFSLILESASTNQTSMYLCASRPNKLAKALHTQYFGPGTRLTVL.

This clonotype was detected ten times or more. The V call is TRBV7-9, the J call TRBJ1-4, with 7 nucleotides matching TRBD1. Unmatched junction bases numbered 6, after V lost 3 bases and J lost 8 bases. This CDR3 is 14 amino acids long. Germline V gene sequence: CDR1 SEHNR, CDR2 FQNEAQ (reference sequence). CDR3 nucleotides: TGTGCCAGCAGCTTCCGACAGGGCCGGGAAAAACTGTTTTTT. Translating it yields CASSFRQGREKLFF.

V and J are TRBV12-3 or TRBV12-4 and TRBJ2-1; weak D call: TRBD1 (5 bases). The CDR3 runs to 12 residues. V was clipped by 5 bases and J by 8 bases, with 10 bases between them. The CDR3 region is CASSGRAHEQFF. The CDR3 coding sequence is TGTGCCAGCAGTGGCAGGGCTCATGAGCAGTTCTTC.

The V gene is TRBV27, the J gene TRBJ2-7; TRBD1 aligns across 8 bases. J gave up 2 bases and V 0 bases, and 6 bases lay outside the gene matches. Germline V CDR1 and CDR2: MNHEY, SMNVEV (reference sequence). CDR3 length: 16 amino acids. CDR3 DNA: TGTGCCAGCAGTTTATCGCGACAGGGGCTTACCTACGAGCAGTACTTC. Encoded protein: CASSLSRQGLTYEQYF.

The J gene is TRBJ2-1, the V gene TRBV5-1, with TRBD2 matching 8 bases. V gave up 0 bases and J gave up 0 bases; unmatched junction bases: 5. The CDR3 extends over 17 amino acids. From germline, CDR1 is SGHRS and CDR2 YFSETQ. CDR3 nucleotide sequence: TGCGCCAGCAGCTTGGCCATCGCGGGAGGCTCCTACAATGAGCAGTTCTTC. It translates to CASSLAIAGGSYNEQFF. Drawing the rest from reference TRBV5-1 and TRBJ2-1, the complete variable domain is KAGVTQTPRYLIKTRGQQVTLSCSPISGHRSVSWYQQTPGQGLQFLFEYFSETQRNKGNFPGRFSGRQFSNSRSEMNVSTLELGDSALYLCASSLAIAGGSYNEQFFGPGTRLTVL.

There are a few counts of this clonotype. The chain's CDR3 is CASSFRQDYEQYF. The DNA for the CDR3 is TGTGCCAGCAGCTTCAGACAGGACTACGAGCAGTACTTC. V usage is TRBV7-9 and J usage is TRBJ2-7; a weak D match, TRBD1 (6 bases). Germline V lookup: CDR1 SEHNR, CDR2 FQNEAQ (reference sequence). CDR3 length equals 13 residues. V lost 3 bases and J lost 3, with 9 bases in between.

The V and J genes are TRBV6-1 and TRBJ2-3, with a possible D match to TRBD2 (5 bases). V gave up 11 bases and J gave up 11 bases, with 11 bases separating them. The germline gives CDR1 MNHNS, CDR2 SASEGT. The CDR3 has 9 residues. The CDR3 spells CAVSAGQYF. CDR3 nucleotides: TGTGCCGTCTCGGCGGGGCAGTATTTT.

This clonotype occurred a few times. One junction end disagrees with the germline gene, perhaps due to a read error. The chain employs TRBV7-9 and TRBJ1-3; D remains unclear. Germline CDR1 reads SEHNR; CDR2 reads FQNEAQ (reference sequence). This CDR3 has 12 residues. The CDR3 reads CGSLNSGNTIYF. The CDR3 DNA sequence: TGTGGCAGCCTGAACTCTGGAAACACCATATATTTT.

This clonotype was found many times. CDR3 sequence (DNA): TGTGCCAGCACCCCCGGGGGGAGCTCCTACAATGAGCAGTTCTTC. It encodes CASTPGGSSYNEQFF. The chain couples TRBV7-8 to TRBJ2-1; 7 bases map to TRBD2. The trim removed 7 bases at V and 0 bases at J, leaving 6 bases unmatched. The CDR3 runs to 15 residues. Germline values: CDR1 SGHVS, CDR2 FQNEAQ.

This chain joins TRBV6-4 and TRBJ2-1; TRBD2 agrees at 7 bases. Germline V gene sequence: CDR1 MRHNA, CDR2 SNTAGT. This CDR3 has 16 residues. V lost 4 bases and J lost 2; bases outside the gene matches: 8. The CDR3 coding sequence is TGTGCCAGCAGTGCACGAGGAGCGGGAACCTACAATGAGCAGTTCTTC. This codes for CASSARGAGTYNEQFF.

The chain combines TRBV7-6 with TRBJ1-2; 11 nucleotides agree with TRBD1. Germline CDR1 reads SGHVS; CDR2 reads FNYEAQ. This CDR3 has 16 amino acids. V lost 5 bases to trimming and J lost 2 bases; unmatched junction nucleotides: 7. In DNA, the CDR3 is TGTGCCAGCAGCCCCGACAGGACAGGGGGCAACTATGGCTACACCTTC. Translated: CASSPDRTGGNYGYTF. The full variable domain, rest sourced from reference TRBV7-6 and TRBJ1-2, is GAGVSQSPRYKVTKRGQDVALRCDPISGHVSLYWYRQALGQGPEFLTYFNYEAQQDKSGLPNDRFSAERPEGSISTLTIQRTEQRDSAMYRCASSPDRTGGNYGYTFGSGTRLTVV.